The 5 T cell receptor beta chains given below trace back to one sample, sequenced in a study of cytomegalovirus exposure and HLA in healthy donors. This table comes from immunoSEQ multiplex PCR, and its TCRdb copy is limited to in-frame clones, with some not included. The sample includes some 170,000 clones, 86% of them seen just once. The sample taken for sequencing was PBMCs. Receptors were obtained from a young man in good health and CMV-seropositive.

A remark on this clone: Different DNA sequences within this sample yield the same CDR3. This chain uses TRBV9 with TRBJ2-3; no clear D gene. The CDR3 runs to 11 residues. V lost 0 bases and J 5 bases, leaving 1 base between the germline ends. CDR1 is SGDLS and CDR2 is YYNGEE in the germline V gene. CDR3 nucleotide sequence: TGTGCCAGCAGCGTAGGAGATACGCAGTATTTT. It encodes CASSVGDTQYF.

The chain carries TRBV5-8 and TRBJ2-7, with TRBD2 matching 11 bases. Per germline, CDR1 SGHTS and CDR2 YDEGEE. The CDR3 has 17 amino acids. Trimming at V came to 5 bases and at J to 1 base, leaving 11 bases not matched to a gene. The CDR3 nucleotides read TGTGCCAGCAGTAAAAACTTCGGGACTAGCGGATCCTACGAGCAGTACTTC. Amino acid sequence: CASSKNFGTSGSYEQYF.

A single count supports this clone. The chain links TRBV27 to TRBJ2-1; TRBD2 agrees at 15 bases. V lost 4 bases to trimming and J lost 8 bases; unmatched junction nucleotides: 3. Germline-derived CDR1 and CDR2 are MNHEY and SMNVEV (reference sequence). The length of the CDR3 is 15 residues. The CDR3 DNA reads TGTGCCAGCAGTTCAGGGACTAGCGGGAGGTATGAGCAGTTCTTC. As protein: CASSSGTSGRYEQFF.

The J gene is TRBJ2-1, the V gene TRBV7-3; unclear D gene. The CDR3 runs to 17 residues. Per the germline V gene, CDR1 is SGHTA and CDR2 is FQGTGA. V was pared by 5 bases and J by 0 bases, with 17 bases between. CDR3 residues: CASSPKWSASSYNEQFF. The CDR3 DNA reads TGTGCCAGCAGCCCGAAATGGTCGGCAAGCTCCTACAATGAGCAGTTCTTC. Supplemented by reference TRBV7-3 and TRBJ2-1, the full variable domain reads GAGVSQTPSNKVTEKGKYVELRCDPISGHTALYWYRQSLGQGPEFLIYFQGTGAADDSGLPNDRFFAVRPEGSVSTLKIQRTERGDSAVYLCASSPKWSASSYNEQFFGPGTRLTVL.

CDR3 sequence: CASSSTSQGGYGYTF. The DNA for the CDR3 is TGTGCCAGCAGCTCAACCTCGCAGGGGGGATATGGCTACACCTTC. The chain is built from TRBV7-6 and TRBJ1-2; 7 nucleotides line up with TRBD1. The CDR3 runs to 15 residues. V dropped 4 bases and J dropped 5; count of bases not matched to a gene: 10. Germline CDR1 is SGHVS and CDR2 is FNYEAQ.